This T cell receptor beta chain emerged from a study of response to subunit inactivated influenza vaccine. CDR1 and CDR2 (germline): DFQATT, SNEGSKA (reference sequence). V was cut by 1 base and J by 7 bases, with 14 bases left in between. This CDR3 comprises 14 residues. Broader study findings: The authors put forward the suggestion that each seasonal influenza vaccination may bring in only a limited number of new T cells.

TCRdb ran MiXCR on the RT-PCR reads and lists one entry per CDR3 protein. The sample holds a few hundred thousand distinct CDR3 sequences, less than 25% seen once. About this clonotype itself: Its antigen remains unknown.

The receptor was isolated from a man aged 50 to 75 who received an inactivated influenza vaccine. The J gene is TRBJ2-1, the V gene TRBV20-1; D is possibly TRBD1 (5 bases). The specimen comprised PBMCs from blood, sampled about 19 months after vaccination. The CDR3 loop is CSARVASGANEQFF. The CDR3 DNA sequence: TGCAGTGCTAGAGTGGCTAGTGGGGCTAATGAGCAGTTCTTC.